Here is one T cell receptor (beta chain) with its context. The antigen is not known. The data are from a study of cytomegalovirus exposure and HLA in healthy donors. Whole-study findings and limits: For presence/absence analyses, sequencing depth was assumed to be roughly uniform across donors. Some V segments, including TRBV6-2 and TRBV6-3, were excluded as indistinguishable. Listed as cytomegalovirus-associated were 150 to 200 TCR beta chains.

Primers: 60 Vbeta forward and 13 Jbeta reverse. Some clones are missing from TCRdb's copy, which holds only in-frame ones; the method was immunoSEQ multiplex PCR. The sample gives almost 200,000 clones, around 85% of which show up once; around 2.3% is in the top ten. The CDR3 is 13 residues long. Germline CDR1 and CDR2: MNHNS and SASEGT. V lost 2 bases and J lost 2, with 6 bases in between. The receptor comes from a woman in her 50s in good health and CMV-seronegative. The sequenced material came from PBMCs. This chain links TRBV6-1 with TRBJ1-1; D is undetermined. CDR3 loop: CASSERSNTEAFF. For the CDR3, the DNA is TGTGCCAGCAGTGAACGTTCTAACACTGAAGCTTTCTTT.